The 8 T cell receptor beta chains below all came from one sample that was sequenced in a study of blood T cell repertoires in COVID-19. Only in-frame clones appear in the TCRdb table, and some are missing; sequencing was by immunoSEQ multiplex PCR. Among roughly 76,000 clones listed, more than 85% were seen once. Sequenced: peripheral blood. The receptors derive from a woman between 55 and 75 years old with active COVID-19.

The V call is TRBV28, the J call TRBJ2-7; 8 nucleotides match TRBD1. V trimming: 6 bases; J trimming: 10 bases; junction bases outside the gene matches: 14. This CDR3 is 14 amino acids long. Germline V CDR1 and CDR2: MDHEN, SYDVKM. CDR3 sequence reads: CASSPFPGQGPQYF. The CDR3 bases are TGTGCCAGCAGCCCTTTCCCCGGACAGGGACCTCAGTACTTC.

The chain joins TRBV30 to TRBJ2-7; D not certain. Per the germline V gene, CDR1 is GTSNPN and CDR2 is SVGIG (reference sequence). Trimming removed 0 bases from V and 5 bases from J, with 17 bases in between. The CDR3 is 15 residues long. The CDR3 sequence is CAWSVIPRGTNEQYF. The CDR3 DNA follows: TGTGCCTGGAGTGTAATCCCCCGAGGAACCAACGAGCAGTACTTC.

In its sample, this clone was seen once. The chain uses TRBV7-9 and TRBJ2-7; D is possibly TRBD2 (5 bases). Deletions cut 1 base from V and 1 base from J, with 8 bases between. This CDR3 has 14 residues. Germline CDR1 reads SEHNR; CDR2 reads FQNEAQ (reference sequence). CDR3: CASSLGGPSYEQYF. CDR3 coding DNA: TGTGCCAGCAGCTTAGGCGGGCCGTCCTACGAGCAGTACTTC.

The genes are TRBV10-2 and TRBJ2-3; weak D call: TRBD2 (5 bases). V was clipped by 8 bases and J by 7 bases, with 10 bases between them. This CDR3 comprises 11 residues. Germline CDR1 WSHSY, CDR2 SAAADI. Here the CDR3 DNA reads TGCGCCAGCCATTCGGGGAATACGCAGTATTTT. It codes for CASHSGNTQYF.

The chain couples TRBV7-9 to TRBJ2-3, with TRBD2 matching 7 bases. Germline values: CDR1 SEHNR, CDR2 FQNEAQ (reference sequence). V lost 1 base to trimming and J lost 3 bases; unmatched junction nucleotides: 10. The CDR3 covers 17 residues. CDR3 region: CASSLGGLADLTDTQYF. The CDR3 coding sequence is TGTGCCAGCAGCTTAGGGGGTCTAGCGGACCTAACAGATACGCAGTATTTT.

V usage is TRBV6-5 and J usage is TRBJ2-7, with 12 nucleotides matching TRBD1. This CDR3 contains 13 residues. CDR1 MNHEY and CDR2 SVGAGI come from the germline V gene. V lost 6 bases, J lost 6 bases, and 3 bases stayed unmatched. CDR3 coding DNA: TGTGCCAGCAGGGGACAGGGGGCGGGCGAGCAGTACTTC. This encodes CASRGQGAGEQYF.

This chain uses TRBV6-5 with TRBJ2-3; 10 bases match TRBD2. Germline CDR1 is MNHEY and CDR2 is SVGAGI. The CDR3 sequence is 13 residues long. Germline trimming cut 7 bases from V and 9 bases from J; bases unmatched to any gene: 7. This CDR3 reads CASNPAGGRTQYF. The CDR3 DNA follows: TGTGCCAGCAATCCAGCGGGAGGGAGGACGCAGTATTTT.

The rearrangement joins TRBV6-6 to TRBJ2-1, with TRBD1 identical over 8 bases. The V gene end was trimmed by 5 bases and the J gene end by 2 bases; junction bases not matched to a gene: 5. From germline, CDR1 is MNHNY and CDR2 SVGAGI (reference sequence). The CDR3 extends over 15 amino acids. The CDR3 nucleotides are TGTGCCAGCAGTAAGGACAGGGTAACCTACAATGAGCAGTTCTTC. Translating gives CASSKDRVTYNEQFF.